A single sample gave rise to the 2 T cell receptor beta chains below, sequenced in a study of T cells in Graves' hyperthyroidism and ophthalmopathy. RNA transcripts were the template for amplifying TCR beta CDR3 regions. The HTBI set primed first-round TCR CDR3 RT-PCR. TCRdb used MiXCR to reprocess the multiplex PCR reads, holding one entry per CDR3 protein. The sample carries about 710,000 distinct CDR3 sequences, roughly 15% recorded once. Sequenced input: blood. The receptors were sampled from a man aged 18 to 30 with Graves' hyperthyroidism.

This clonotype was counted at least ten times. The V gene is TRBV18, the J gene TRBJ2-5; 8 bases map to TRBD2. CDR1 is KGHSH and CDR2 is LQKENI in the germline V gene. CDR3 length: 15 residues. The J segment lost 5 bases and the V segment lost 3 bases, leaving 8 bases of the junction unmatched. CDR3 sequence reads: CASSPPTSVSETQYF. CDR3 nucleotides: TGTGCCAGCTCACCTCCGACTAGCGTCAGCGAGACCCAGTACTTC.

This clonotype was detected ten times or more. The chain is built from TRBV2 and TRBJ1-1; D unclear. The CDR3 is made up of 10 amino acids. CDR1 and CDR2 (germline): SNHLY, FYNNEI. V gave up 8 bases and J gave up 8 bases, with 9 bases separating them. As DNA, the CDR3 is TGTGCCAGCGCGGCCTCCGAAGCTTTCTTT. Residues: CASAASEAFF.